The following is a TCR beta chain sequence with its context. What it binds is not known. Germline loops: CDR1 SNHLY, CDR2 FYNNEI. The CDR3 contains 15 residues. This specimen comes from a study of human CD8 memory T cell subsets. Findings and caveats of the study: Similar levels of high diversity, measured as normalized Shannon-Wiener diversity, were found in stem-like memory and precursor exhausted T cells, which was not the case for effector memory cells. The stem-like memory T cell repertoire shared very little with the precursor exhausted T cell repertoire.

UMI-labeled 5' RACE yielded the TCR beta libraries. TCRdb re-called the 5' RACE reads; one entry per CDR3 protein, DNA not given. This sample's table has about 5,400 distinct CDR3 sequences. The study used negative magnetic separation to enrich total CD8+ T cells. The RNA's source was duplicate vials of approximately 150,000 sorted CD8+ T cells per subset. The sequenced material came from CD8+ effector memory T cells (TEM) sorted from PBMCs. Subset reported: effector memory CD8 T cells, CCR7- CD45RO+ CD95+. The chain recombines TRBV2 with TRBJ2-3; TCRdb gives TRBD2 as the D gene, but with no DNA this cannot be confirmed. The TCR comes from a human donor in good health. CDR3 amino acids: CASSAMTSSTDTQYF.